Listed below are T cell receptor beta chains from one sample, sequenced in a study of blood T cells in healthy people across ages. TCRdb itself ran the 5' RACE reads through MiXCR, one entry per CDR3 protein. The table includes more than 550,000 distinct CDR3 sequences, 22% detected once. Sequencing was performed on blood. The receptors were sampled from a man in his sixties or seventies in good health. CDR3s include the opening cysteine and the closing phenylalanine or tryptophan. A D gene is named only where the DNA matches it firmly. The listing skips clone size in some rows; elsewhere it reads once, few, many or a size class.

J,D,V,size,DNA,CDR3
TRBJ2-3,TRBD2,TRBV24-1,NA,TGTGCCACCAGTGATTGGGGACTAGCGGGAGAAGATACGCAGTATTTT,CATSDWGLAGEDTQYF
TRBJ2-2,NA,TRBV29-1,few,TGTAGCGTTCGCGGCCCGGGAGTAGGTCCGGGCACCGGGGAGCTGTTTTTT,CSVRGPGVGPGTGELFF
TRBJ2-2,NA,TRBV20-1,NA,TGCAGTGCCCTCCCGAACACCGGGGAGCTGTTTTTT,CSALPNTGELFF
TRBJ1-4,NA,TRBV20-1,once,TGCAGTCCAGGGAGAGTAAAACTGTTTTTT,CSPGRVKLFF
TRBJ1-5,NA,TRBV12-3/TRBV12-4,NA,TGTGCCAGCAGTCCCCCCCGGGCCCCCCAGCATTTT,CASSPPRAPQHF
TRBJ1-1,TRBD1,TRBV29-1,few,TGCAGCGCCGAACAGGGGGCGGGGGGCACTGAAGCTTTCTTT,CSAEQGAGGTEAFF
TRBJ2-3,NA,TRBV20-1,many,TGCAGTGCTAGAGGAGGGGACCGCTCATTTGATACGCAGTATTTT,CSARGGDRSFDTQYF
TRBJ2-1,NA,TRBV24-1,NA,TGTGCCACCAGTGACAACAGGGCCTGGGAGCAGTTCTTC,CATSDNRAWEQFF
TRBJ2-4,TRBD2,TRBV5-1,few,TGCGCCAGCAGCCCCAATAGCGGGACCGTCAAAAACATTCAGTACTTC,CASSPNSGTVKNIQYF
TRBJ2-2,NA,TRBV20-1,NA,TGCAGTGCTAGACCTTCCACAGGGAGGGACACCGGGGAGCTGTTTTTT,CSARPSTGRDTGELFF
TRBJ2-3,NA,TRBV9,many,TGTGCCAGCAGCGAAAGTCGTGAGGCGGGCATCACAGATACGCAGTATTTT,CASSESREAGITDTQYF
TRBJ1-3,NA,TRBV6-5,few,TGTGCCAGCCTCAACGCAGGGACGAACACCATATATTTT,CASLNAGTNTIYF
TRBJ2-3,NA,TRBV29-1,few,TGCAGCGTTGGCGGACTTGGCACAGATACGCAGTATTTT,CSVGGLGTDTQYF
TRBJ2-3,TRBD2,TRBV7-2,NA,TGTGCCAGCAGCTTAGATCGTACTAGCGGGAGTGGAGGAGATACGCAGTATTTT,CASSLDRTSGSGGDTQYF
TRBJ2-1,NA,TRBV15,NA,TGTGCCACCAGCAGCTTAAACAGGGCCCTAATCTTC,CATSSLNRALIF
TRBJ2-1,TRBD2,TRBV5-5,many,TGTGCCAGCGCTTCCGGGGGGGCCCACAATGAGCAGTTCTTC,CASASGGAHNEQFF
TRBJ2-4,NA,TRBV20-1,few,TGCAGTGCTCTCCCGGGTATAGCCAAAAACATTCAGTACTTC,CSALPGIAKNIQYF
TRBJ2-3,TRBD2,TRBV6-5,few,TGTGCCAGCAGTTCATACCGCCTAGCGGGAGCGGATACGCAGTATTTT,CASSSYRLAGADTQYF
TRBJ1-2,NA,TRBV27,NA,TGTGCCAGCAGTAGGGGACCCTCCTCTAACTATGGCTACACCTTC,CASSRGPSSNYGYTF
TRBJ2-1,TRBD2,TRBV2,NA,TGTGCCAGCAGTTGGACTAGCGGGGGACATGAGCAGTTCTTC,CASSWTSGGHEQFF
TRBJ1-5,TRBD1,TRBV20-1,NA,TGCAGTGCTAGACGGGACAGGGGCCCTCATCAGCCCCAGCATTTT,CSARRDRGPHQPQHF
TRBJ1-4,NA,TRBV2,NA,TGTGCCAGCAGTGATGGAGGCTCGAATGAAAAACTGTTTTTT,CASSDGGSNEKLFF
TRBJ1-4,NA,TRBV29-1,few,TGCAGCGTTGAAGATGACCCTAACTTACAAACTAATGAAAAACTGTTTTTT,CSVEDDPNLQTNEKLFF
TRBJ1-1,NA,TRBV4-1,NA,TGCGCCAGCAGCCAACAAGAGGACAGCAACACTGAAGCTTTCTTT,CASSQQEDSNTEAFF
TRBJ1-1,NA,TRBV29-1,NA,TGCAGCGTAGGGGTAACGGGGGGGAACACTGAAGCTTTCTTT,CSVGVTGGNTEAFF
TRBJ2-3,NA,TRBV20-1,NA,TGCAGTGCCCAGCAAGGGGGTCGAAGGGATACGCAGTATTTT,CSAQQGGRRDTQYF